The rows below give T cell receptor beta chains drawn from one sample of a study of cytomegalovirus exposure and HLA in healthy donors. Generated by immunoSEQ multiplex PCR, the TCRdb table keeps only in-frame clones and is missing some. The repertoire holds 120,000 or so clones, with roughly 80% as singletons. Sequences were obtained from PBMCs. These receptors were taken from a man between 18 and 29 years old in good health and CMV-seronegative. Each CDR3 is given with its conserved first and last residue. A D gene is named only where the DNA matches it firmly. Part of the rows lack a size; the others show once, few, many or a class for expanded clones.

v_call,d_call,clone_size,j_call,cdr3_aa,cdr3_nt
TRBV18,.,.,TRBJ2-1,CASSPGASYNEQFF,TGTGCCAGCTCACCGGGGGCTAGCTACAATGAGCAGTTCTTC
TRBV6-1,TRBD1,few,TRBJ2-7,CASTPGQGFPYEQYF,TGTGCCAGCACTCCCGGACAGGGGTTCCCCTACGAGCAGTACTTC
TRBV7-2,.,few,TRBJ2-3,CASSLARGWLTDTQYF,TGTGCCAGCAGCTTAGCCAGGGGCTGGTTAACAGATACGCAGTATTTT
TRBV2,TRBD1,.,TRBJ1-4,CASSERGQINEKLFF,TGTGCCAGCAGTGAACGGGGACAGATTAATGAAAAACTGTTTTTT
TRBV19,.,few,TRBJ2-3,CASSIGTRTDTQYF,TGTGCCAGTAGTATAGGGACTCGCACAGATACGCAGTATTTT
TRBV6-1,.,few,TRBJ1-1,CASSDGGGTAFF,TGTGCCAGCAGTGACGGGGGGGGGACAGCTTTCTTT
TRBV5-1,.,once,TRBJ1-3,CASSLQGSGGNTIYF,TGCGCCAGCAGCTTGCAGGGGTCGGGAGGAAACACCATATATTTT
TRBV6-6,.,once,TRBJ2-5,CASMTETFYTRETQYF,TGTGCCAGCATGACAGAGACGTTTTACACTCGGGAGACCCAGTACTTC
TRBV27,TRBD1,.,TRBJ1-1,CASSLYRDSEAFF,TGTGCCAGCAGTTTGTACCGGGACAGTGAAGCTTTCTTT
TRBV27,.,.,TRBJ2-1,CASSTYPQVYEQFF,TGTGCCAGCAGTACCTACCCACAGGTTTATGAGCAGTTCTTC
TRBV9,TRBD1,.,TRBJ2-7,CASSEGQGAYYEQYF,TGTGCCAGCAGCGAGGGACAGGGGGCGTACTACGAGCAGTACTTC
TRBV5-1,TRBD1,few,TRBJ1-1,CASSLGQGATEAFF,TGCGCCAGCAGCTTGGGGCAGGGGGCCACTGAAGCTTTCTTT
TRBV7-9,.,.,TRBJ2-7,CASSSTSETYEQYF,TGTGCCAGCAGCTCCACTAGTGAAACCTACGAGCAGTACTTC
TRBV6-1,TRBD1,.,TRBJ2-4,CASSELTGGYYIQYF,TGTGCCAGCAGTGAACTGACAGGGGGCTACTACATTCAGTACTTC
TRBV4-3,.,.,TRBJ2-3,CASSQEGKVAADTQYF,TGCGCCAGCAGCCAAGAGGGCAAGGTGGCCGCAGATACGCAGTATTTT
TRBV19,TRBD2,.,TRBJ2-3,CASSNLAGATDTQYF,TGTGCCAGTAGTAACCTAGCGGGGGCCACAGATACGCAGTATTTT
TRBV27,TRBD1,.,TRBJ2-7,CASSPLGTGAYEQYF,TGTGCCAGCAGTCCATTGGGGACAGGGGCCTACGAGCAGTACTTC
TRBV9,.,once,TRBJ1-4,CASSVARAPNEKLFF,TGTGCCAGCAGCGTAGCGAGGGCCCCTAATGAAAAACTGTTTTTT
TRBV5-4,TRBD1,.,TRBJ2-2,CASSTRGTGISGELFF,TGTGCCAGCAGCACGCGCGGGACAGGGATAAGCGGGGAGCTGTTTTTT
TRBV7-9,.,.,TRBJ2-2,CASSGAEGNTGELFF,TGTGCCAGCAGCGGCGCGGAAGGGAACACCGGGGAGCTGTTTTTT
TRBV6-5,.,.,TRBJ1-2,CASSSQPGQNYGYTF,TGTGCCAGCAGTTCCCAACCCGGACAGAACTATGGCTACACCTTC
TRBV5-1,TRBD2,once,TRBJ2-1,CASSLSSGGAYEQFF,TGCGCCAGCAGCTTGTCGAGCGGGGGGGCCTATGAGCAGTTCTTC
TRBV5-6,.,.,TRBJ1-2,CASSYLTFYGYTF,TGTGCCAGCAGCTACCTAACTTTCTATGGCTACACCTTC
TRBV9,.,.,TRBJ2-3,CASSVAVQNTDTQYF,TGTGCCAGCAGCGTAGCAGTACAGAACACAGATACGCAGTATTTT
TRBV12-5,.,.,TRBJ2-7,CASGPSHPSSYEQYF,TGTGCTAGTGGTCCGTCGCACCCGAGCTCCTACGAGCAGTACTTC
TRBV7-8,.,.,TRBJ2-1,CASSLAHRLVIPYNEQFF,TGTGCCAGCAGCTTAGCCCATCGACTAGTAATTCCCTACAATGAGCAGTTCTTC
TRBV7-9,TRBD2,.,TRBJ2-7,CASSKSGGDLWEQYF,TGTGCCAGCAGCAAAAGCGGGGGCGACCTCTGGGAGCAGTACTTC
TRBV5-4,.,.,TRBJ1-1,CASSPEVMNTEAFF,TGTGCCAGCAGCCCAGAGGTCATGAACACTGAAGCTTTCTTT
TRBV9,.,.,TRBJ1-1,CASSLRAAELDTEAFF,TGTGCCAGCAGCCTCAGGGCGGCCGAATTAGACACTGAAGCTTTCTTT
TRBV7-8,.,.,TRBJ1-2,CASSLEPGPYGYTF,TGTGCCAGCAGCTTAGAGCCAGGGCCCTATGGCTACACCTTC
TRBV2,TRBD2,once,TRBJ2-7,CASTTTSGSYEQYF,TGTGCCAGCACCACGACTAGCGGGTCCTACGAGCAGTACTTC
TRBV4-1,TRBD1,.,TRBJ2-7,CASSLTGTGDFYEQYF,TGCGCCAGCAGCCTCACCGGGACAGGGGACTTCTACGAGCAGTACTTC
TRBV9,.,.,TRBJ1-1,CASSSADRSNTEAFF,TGTGCCAGCAGCTCGGCTGACAGGTCGAACACTGAAGCTTTCTTT
TRBV7-9,.,.,TRBJ1-5,CASSIQDQPQHF,TGTGCCAGCAGTATTCAGGATCAGCCCCAGCATTTT
TRBV6-4,.,once,TRBJ1-1,CASSDRQDTEAFF,TGTGCCAGCAGTGACCGACAGGACACTGAAGCTTTCTTT
TRBV27,TRBD1,.,TRBJ2-7,CASSLAGQGEQYF,TGTGCCAGCAGTTTGGCCGGACAGGGCGAGCAGTACTTC
TRBV5-4,TRBD1,.,TRBJ2-7,CASSAGTGFYEQYF,TGTGCCAGCAGTGCCGGGACAGGGTTCTACGAGCAGTACTTC
TRBV5-5,TRBD1,.,TRBJ1-1,CASSQGDFMNTEAFF,TGTGCCAGCAGCCAGGGGGACTTCATGAACACTGAAGCTTTCTTT
TRBV11-1,.,.,TRBJ2-5,CASSWNSQETQYF,TGTGCCAGCAGCTGGAACAGCCAAGAGACCCAGTACTTC
TRBV5-5,.,few,TRBJ2-1,CASSLAGVSSYNEQFF,TGTGCCAGCAGCTTGGCCGGGGTCAGCTCCTACAATGAGCAGTTCTTC
TRBV5-6,.,.,TRBJ1-1,CASSYRNTEAFF,TGTGCCAGCAGCTACAGGAACACTGAAGCTTTCTTT
TRBV6-1,TRBD2,.,TRBJ2-3,CASSEWTSGSFTDTQYF,TGTGCCAGCAGTGAGTGGACTAGCGGGTCGTTCACAGATACGCAGTATTTT
TRBV6-1,TRBD1,.,TRBJ1-5,CASSEVARGQGQPQHF,TGTGCCAGCAGTGAAGTGGCCAGGGGGCAAGGACAGCCCCAGCATTTT
TRBV5-8,.,once,TRBJ1-5,CASSWVGGNQPQHF,TGTGCCAGCAGCTGGGTGGGCGGCAATCAGCCCCAGCATTTT
TRBV9,.,.,TRBJ1-1,CASSSDRAMNTEAFF,TGTGCCAGCAGCTCCGACAGAGCCATGAACACTGAAGCTTTCTTT
TRBV19,.,.,TRBJ1-4,CASPDRIGKLFF,TGTGCCAGTCCCGACAGGATCGGAAAACTGTTTTTT
TRBV7-9,TRBD1,.,TRBJ2-2,CASSLTGQIPFANTGELFF,TGTGCCAGCAGCTTAACGGGACAGATTCCTTTTGCGAACACCGGGGAGCTGTTTTTT